The sample holds many counts of the clone carrying this TCR beta chain. With 4 bases removed from V and 1 base from J, the gap between germline ends came to 4 bases. The CDR3 runs to 12 residues. The data are from a study of T cells in Graves' hyperthyroidism and ophthalmopathy. The TCR beta CDR3 regions underwent amplification using RNA transcripts as the source. First-round RT-PCR with HTBI primers amplified the TCR CDR3 region. TCRdb re-called the multiplex PCR reads through MiXCR, storing one row per CDR3 protein. The data hold 300,000 to 400,000 distinct CDR3 sequences, with 21% observed a single time.

The sequenced sample was blood. The TCR sequence derives from a woman between 50 and 59 years old with Graves' hyperthyroidism. V usage is TRBV12-3 or TRBV12-4 and J usage is TRBJ1-1; D ambiguous. Here the CDR3 DNA reads TGTGCCAGCAGTTCAAGGAACACTGAAGCTTTCTTT. This encodes CASSSRNTEAFF.